The sequence of this T cell receptor beta chain was determined in a study of T cells in Graves' hyperthyroidism and ophthalmopathy. About the study: Specimen type is peripheral blood, collected at initial diagnosis prior to any treatment.

The CDR3 is 15 residues long. V lost 6 bases to trimming and J lost 5 bases; unmatched junction nucleotides: 7. Germline V lookup: CDR1 MNHNS, CDR2 SASEGT. The TCR beta CDR3 regions underwent amplification using RNA transcripts as the source. A set of HTBI primers served as the primers for a first-round RT-PCR of the TCR CDR3. Each CDR3 protein gets one entry after TCRdb re-called the multiplex PCR reads with MiXCR. The table includes more than 300,000 distinct CDR3 sequences, less than 20% detected once. Patients showing uncontrolled infection, other autoimmune disease, pregnancy or lactation were ineligible.

The sequenced material came from blood. The origin of this receptor is a young man with Graves' ophthalmopathy. The chain employs TRBV6-1 and TRBJ2-5, with TRBD1 identical over 12 bases. CDR3 DNA: TGTGCCAGCAGGGTGGGACAGGGGGCAAGGGAGACCCAGTACTTC. This encodes CASRVGQGARETQYF.